This TCR beta chain derives from a study of tumor-infiltrating lymphocytes in localized non-small cell lung cancer. General study findings and limits: Technical variation could not be separated from intratumor heterogeneity here. IM1 and IM2 tumors showed no difference in T-cell fraction. Available tissue quantity limited TCR sequencing to a patient subset. Compared with uninvolved lung, tumors showed higher T cell infiltration by TCRbeta sequencing.

Remarks on this clone: As yet, its antigen is unknown.

Germline loops: CDR1 SGHDN, CDR2 FVKESK. Trimming removed 1 base from V and 5 bases from J, with 8 bases in between. CDR3 length equals 13 residues. Assay: immunoSEQ multiplex PCR; the TCRdb copy retains only in-frame clones and omits some. The sample lists about 15,000 clones, 69% occurring once. This receptor was identified in a human donor with non-small cell lung cancer. The sample was lung tumor tissue. J is TRBJ2-5 and V is TRBV14, with D unclear. CDR3 DNA sequence: TGTGCCAGCAGCCAAGGACTGGGGGAGACCCAGTACTTC. Translating gives CASSQGLGETQYF.